The source of this T cell receptor beta chain is a study of cytomegalovirus exposure and HLA in healthy donors. Study-level findings and limits: The likely origin of a cluster of highly shared sequence variants was a sequencing artifact. The authors later found HLA-associated TCR beta chains more clonally expanded than equally common others.

The PCR had 60 Vbeta and 13 Jbeta primers. The repertoire was sequenced with immunoSEQ multiplex PCR; TCRdb's copy has only in-frame clones and lacks some. The sample lists 130,000 or so clones, roughly 70% occurring once. On this clone: The antigen remains unidentified.

Looked up from germline, CDR1 is SNHLY and CDR2 is FYNNEI. This CDR3 has 12 residues. Trimming pared 11 bases from V and 2 bases from J, leaving 12 bases between. The chain recombines TRBV2 with TRBJ2-5; D possibly corresponds to TRBD1 (6 bases). The sample taken for sequencing was PBMCs. This clonotype originated in a man aged 40-49 years in good health and CMV-seropositive. As DNA, the CDR3 is TGTGCCGGGAACAGGGCTCAAGAGACCCAGTACTTC. Protein sequence: CAGNRAQETQYF. Using reference TRBV2 and TRBJ2-5 for the parts outside the CDR3, the full variable domain is EPEVTQTPSHQVTQMGQEVILRCVPISNHLYFYWYRQILGQKVEFLVSFYNNEISEKSEIFDDQFSVERPDGSNFTLKIRSTKLEDSAMYFCAGNRAQETQYFGPGTRLLVL.